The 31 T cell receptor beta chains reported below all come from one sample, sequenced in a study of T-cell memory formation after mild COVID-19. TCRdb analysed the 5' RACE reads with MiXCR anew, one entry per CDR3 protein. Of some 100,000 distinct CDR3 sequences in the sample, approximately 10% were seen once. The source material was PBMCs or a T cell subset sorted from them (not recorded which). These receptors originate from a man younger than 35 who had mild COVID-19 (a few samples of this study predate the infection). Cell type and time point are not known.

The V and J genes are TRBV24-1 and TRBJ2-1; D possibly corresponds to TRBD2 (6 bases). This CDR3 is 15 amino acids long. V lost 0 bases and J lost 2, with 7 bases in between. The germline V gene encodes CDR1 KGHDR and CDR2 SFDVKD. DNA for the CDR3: TGTGCCACCAGTGATTTGCGACTAGCCTACAATGAGCAGTTCTTC. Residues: CATSDLRLAYNEQFF.

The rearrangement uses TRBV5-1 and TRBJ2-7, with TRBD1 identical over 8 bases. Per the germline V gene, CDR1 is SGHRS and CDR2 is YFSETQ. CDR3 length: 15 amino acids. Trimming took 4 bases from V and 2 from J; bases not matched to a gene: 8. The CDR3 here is CASSARQGSPYEQYF. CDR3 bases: TGCGCCAGCAGCGCACGACAGGGGAGTCCCTACGAGCAGTACTTC.

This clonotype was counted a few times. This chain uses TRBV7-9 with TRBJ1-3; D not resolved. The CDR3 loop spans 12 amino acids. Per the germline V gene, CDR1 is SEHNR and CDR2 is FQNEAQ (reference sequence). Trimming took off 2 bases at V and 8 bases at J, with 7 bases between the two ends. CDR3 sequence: CASSLPRDTIYF. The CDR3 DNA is TGTGCCAGCAGCTTACCGCGGGACACCATATATTTT.

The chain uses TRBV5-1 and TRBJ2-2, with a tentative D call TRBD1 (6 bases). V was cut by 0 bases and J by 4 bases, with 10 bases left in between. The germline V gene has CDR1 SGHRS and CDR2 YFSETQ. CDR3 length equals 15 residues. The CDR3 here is CASSLGGGSTGELFF. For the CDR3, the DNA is TGCGCCAGCAGCTTGGGAGGGGGATCCACCGGGGAGCTGTTTTTT.

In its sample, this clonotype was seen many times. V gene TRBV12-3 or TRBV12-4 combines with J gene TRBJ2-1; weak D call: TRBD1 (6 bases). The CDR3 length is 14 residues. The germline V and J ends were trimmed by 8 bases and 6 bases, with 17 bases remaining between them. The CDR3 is CASVGAYLFNEQFF. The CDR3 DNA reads TGTGCCAGCGTGGGGGCCTACCTTTTCAATGAGCAGTTCTTC.

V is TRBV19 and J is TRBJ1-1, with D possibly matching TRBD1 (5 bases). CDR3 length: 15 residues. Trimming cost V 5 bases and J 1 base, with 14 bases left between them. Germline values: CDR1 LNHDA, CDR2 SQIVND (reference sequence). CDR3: CASSALRVTNTEAFF. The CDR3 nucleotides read TGTGCCAGTAGTGCCCTCAGGGTTACGAACACTGAAGCTTTCTTT.

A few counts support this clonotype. CDR3 residues: CASSLGLGDSSNQPQHF. The DNA of the CDR3 is TGTGCCAGCAGCTTAGGTTTGGGGGACAGTAGCAATCAGCCCCAGCATTTT. V gene TRBV11-2 combines with J gene TRBJ1-5; 7 bases align to TRBD1. CDR3 length equals 17 residues. Germline CDR1 and CDR2: SGHAT and FQNNGV. J lost 0 bases, V lost 1 base, and 6 bases had no gene match.

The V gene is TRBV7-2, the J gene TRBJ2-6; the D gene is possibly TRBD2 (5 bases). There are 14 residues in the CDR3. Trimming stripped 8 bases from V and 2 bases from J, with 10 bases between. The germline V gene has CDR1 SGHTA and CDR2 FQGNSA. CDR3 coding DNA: TGTGCCAGCCCAGAGGGCCCTGGGGCCAACGTCCTGACTTTC. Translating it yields CASPEGPGANVLTF.

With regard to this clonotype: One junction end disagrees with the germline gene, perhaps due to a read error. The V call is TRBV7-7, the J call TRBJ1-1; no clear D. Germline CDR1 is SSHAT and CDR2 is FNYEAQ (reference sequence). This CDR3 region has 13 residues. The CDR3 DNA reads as TGTGCTAGCAGCTCCGGCGAGGACACTGAAGCTTTCTTT. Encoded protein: CASSSGEDTEAFF.

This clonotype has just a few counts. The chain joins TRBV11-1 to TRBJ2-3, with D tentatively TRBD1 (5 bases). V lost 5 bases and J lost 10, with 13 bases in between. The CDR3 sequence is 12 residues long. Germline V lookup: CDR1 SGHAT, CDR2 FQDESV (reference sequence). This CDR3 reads CASSPRQFAQYF. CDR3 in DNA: TGTGCCAGCAGCCCGAGACAGTTTGCGCAGTATTTT.

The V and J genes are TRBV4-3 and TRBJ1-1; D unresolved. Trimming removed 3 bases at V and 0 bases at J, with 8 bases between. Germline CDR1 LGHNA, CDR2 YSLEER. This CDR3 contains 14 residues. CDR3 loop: CASSQAEMNTEAFF. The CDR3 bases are TGCGCCAGCAGCCAGGCGGAGATGAACACTGAAGCTTTCTTT.

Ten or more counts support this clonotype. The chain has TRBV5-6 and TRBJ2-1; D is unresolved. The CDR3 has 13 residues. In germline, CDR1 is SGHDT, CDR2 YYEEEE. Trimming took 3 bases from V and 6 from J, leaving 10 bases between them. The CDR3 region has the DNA TGTGCCAGCAGCTCTCTGACTCCCAATGAGCAGTTCTTC. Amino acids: CASSSLTPNEQFF.

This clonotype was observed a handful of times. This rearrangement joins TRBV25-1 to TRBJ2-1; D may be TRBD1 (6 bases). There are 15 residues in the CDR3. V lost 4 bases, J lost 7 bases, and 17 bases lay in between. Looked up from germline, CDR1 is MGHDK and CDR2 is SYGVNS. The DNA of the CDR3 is TGTGCCAGCAGTGCCGCACCAGGGGATCGGAATGAGCAGTTCTTC. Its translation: CASSAAPGDRNEQFF. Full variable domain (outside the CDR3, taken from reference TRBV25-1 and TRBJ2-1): EADIYQTPRYLVIGTGKKITLECSQTMGHDKMYWYQQDPGMELHLIHYSYGVNSTEKGDLSSESTVSRIRTEHFPLTLESARPSHTSQYLCASSAAPGDRNEQFFGPGTRLTVL.

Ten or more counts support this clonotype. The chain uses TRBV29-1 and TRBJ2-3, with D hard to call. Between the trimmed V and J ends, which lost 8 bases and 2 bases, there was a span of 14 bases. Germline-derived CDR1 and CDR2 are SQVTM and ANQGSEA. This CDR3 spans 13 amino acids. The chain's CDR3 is CSLSTSFTDTQYF. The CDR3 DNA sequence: TGCAGCCTCTCGACCTCCTTCACAGATACGCAGTATTTT.

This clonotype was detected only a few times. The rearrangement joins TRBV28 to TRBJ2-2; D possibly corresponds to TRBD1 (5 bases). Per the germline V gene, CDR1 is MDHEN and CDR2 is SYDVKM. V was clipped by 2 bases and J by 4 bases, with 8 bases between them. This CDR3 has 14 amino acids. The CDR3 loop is CASSLRQTTGELFF. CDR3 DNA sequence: TGTGCCAGCAGTTTAAGACAGACCACCGGGGAGCTGTTTTTT.

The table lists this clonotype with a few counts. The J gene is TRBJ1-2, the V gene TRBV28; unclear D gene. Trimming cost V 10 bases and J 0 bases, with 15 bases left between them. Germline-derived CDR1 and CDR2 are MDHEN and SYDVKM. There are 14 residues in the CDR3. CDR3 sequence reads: CATSSDLANYGYTF. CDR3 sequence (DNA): TGTGCCACCTCATCGGACCTGGCTAACTATGGCTACACCTTC.

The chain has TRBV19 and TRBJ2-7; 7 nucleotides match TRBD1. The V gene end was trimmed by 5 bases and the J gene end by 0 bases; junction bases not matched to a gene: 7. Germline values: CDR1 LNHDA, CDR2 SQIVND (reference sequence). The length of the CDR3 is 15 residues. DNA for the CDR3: TGTGCCAGTAGTTTCTCTCGGGACAGCTCCTACGAGCAGTACTTC. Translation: CASSFSRDSSYEQYF.

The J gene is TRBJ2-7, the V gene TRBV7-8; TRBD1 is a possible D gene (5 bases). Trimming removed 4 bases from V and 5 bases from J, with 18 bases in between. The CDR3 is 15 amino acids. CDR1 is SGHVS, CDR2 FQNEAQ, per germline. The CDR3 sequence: CASSYMDIGWDEQYV. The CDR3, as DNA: TGTGCCAGCAGCTATATGGACATCGGGTGGGACGAGCAGTACGTC.

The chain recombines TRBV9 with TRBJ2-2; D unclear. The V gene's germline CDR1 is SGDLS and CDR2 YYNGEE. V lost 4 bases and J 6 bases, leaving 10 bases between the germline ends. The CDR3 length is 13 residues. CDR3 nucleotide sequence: TGTGCCAGCAGCATCGGAGAACCCGGGGAGCTGTTTTTT. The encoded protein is CASSIGEPGELFF. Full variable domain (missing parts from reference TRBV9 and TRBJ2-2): DSGVTQTPKHLITATGQRVTLRCSPRSGDLSVYWYQQSLDQGLQFLIQYYNGEERAKGNILERFSAQQFPDLHSELNLSSLELGDSALYFCASSIGEPGELFFGEGSRLTVL.

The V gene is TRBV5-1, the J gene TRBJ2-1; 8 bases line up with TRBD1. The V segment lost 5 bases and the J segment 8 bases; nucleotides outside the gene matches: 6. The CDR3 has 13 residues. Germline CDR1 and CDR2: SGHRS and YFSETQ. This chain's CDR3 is CASRAGGEYEQFF. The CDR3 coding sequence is TGCGCCAGCAGGGCAGGGGGCGAGTATGAGCAGTTCTTC. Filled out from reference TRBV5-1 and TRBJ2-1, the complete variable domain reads KAGVTQTPRYLIKTRGQQVTLSCSPISGHRSVSWYQQTPGQGLQFLFEYFSETQRNKGNFPGRFSGRQFSNSRSEMNVSTLELGDSALYLCASRAGGEYEQFFGPGTRLTVL.

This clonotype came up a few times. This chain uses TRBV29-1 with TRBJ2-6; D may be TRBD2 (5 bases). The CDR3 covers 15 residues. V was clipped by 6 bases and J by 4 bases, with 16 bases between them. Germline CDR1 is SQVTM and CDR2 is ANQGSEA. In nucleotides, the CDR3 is TGCAGCGTCGCGAGACCGGGATACGGGGCCAACGTCCTGACTTTC. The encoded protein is CSVARPGYGANVLTF.

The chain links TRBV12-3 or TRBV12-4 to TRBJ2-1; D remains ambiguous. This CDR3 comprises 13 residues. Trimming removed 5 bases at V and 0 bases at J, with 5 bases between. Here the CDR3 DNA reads TGTGCCAGCAGTGACGGCTCCTACAATGAGCAGTTCTTC. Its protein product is CASSDGSYNEQFF.

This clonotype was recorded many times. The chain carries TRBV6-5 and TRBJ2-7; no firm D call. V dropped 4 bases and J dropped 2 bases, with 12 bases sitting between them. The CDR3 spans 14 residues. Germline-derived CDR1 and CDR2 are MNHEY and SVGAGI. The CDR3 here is CASSSTEEAYEQYF. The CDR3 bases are TGTGCCAGCAGTTCGACCGAAGAGGCCTACGAGCAGTACTTC.

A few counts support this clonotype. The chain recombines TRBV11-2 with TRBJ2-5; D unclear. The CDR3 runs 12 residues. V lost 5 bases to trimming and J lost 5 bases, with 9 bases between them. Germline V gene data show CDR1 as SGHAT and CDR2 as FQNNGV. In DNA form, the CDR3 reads TGTGCCAGCAGCCCTCGACTCGAGACCCAGTACTTC. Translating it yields CASSPRLETQYF.

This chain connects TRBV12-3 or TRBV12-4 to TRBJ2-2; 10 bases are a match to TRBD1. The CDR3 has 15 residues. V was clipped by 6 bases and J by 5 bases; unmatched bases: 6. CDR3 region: CASRVWTGGTGELFF. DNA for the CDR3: TGTGCCAGCAGGGTGTGGACAGGGGGGACCGGGGAGCTGTTTTTT.

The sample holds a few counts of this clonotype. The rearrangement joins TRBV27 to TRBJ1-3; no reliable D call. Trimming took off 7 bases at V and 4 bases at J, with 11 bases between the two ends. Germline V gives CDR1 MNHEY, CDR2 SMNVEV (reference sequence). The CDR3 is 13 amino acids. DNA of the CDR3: TGTGCCAGCACGTCGGGTACGGGAAACACCATATATTTT. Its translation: CASTSGTGNTIYF.

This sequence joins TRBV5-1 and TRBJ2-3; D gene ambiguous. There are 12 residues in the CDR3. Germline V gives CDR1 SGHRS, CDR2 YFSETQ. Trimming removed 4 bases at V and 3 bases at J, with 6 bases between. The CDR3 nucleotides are TGCGCCAGCAGCGGATATACAGATACGCAGTATTTT. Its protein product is CASSGYTDTQYF.

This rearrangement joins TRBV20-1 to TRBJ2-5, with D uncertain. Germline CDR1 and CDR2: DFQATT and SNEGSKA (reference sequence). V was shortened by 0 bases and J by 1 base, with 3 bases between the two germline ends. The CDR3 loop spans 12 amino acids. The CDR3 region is CSARDSQETQYF. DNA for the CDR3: TGCAGTGCTAGAGACAGCCAAGAGACCCAGTACTTC.

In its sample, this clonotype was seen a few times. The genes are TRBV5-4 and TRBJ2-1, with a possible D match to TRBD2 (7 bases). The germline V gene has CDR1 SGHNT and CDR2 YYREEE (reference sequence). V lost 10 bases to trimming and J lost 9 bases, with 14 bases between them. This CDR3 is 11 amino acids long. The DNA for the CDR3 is TGTGCCTCCCGCGGGGGCGGTGAGCAGTTCTTC. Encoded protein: CASRGGGEQFF.

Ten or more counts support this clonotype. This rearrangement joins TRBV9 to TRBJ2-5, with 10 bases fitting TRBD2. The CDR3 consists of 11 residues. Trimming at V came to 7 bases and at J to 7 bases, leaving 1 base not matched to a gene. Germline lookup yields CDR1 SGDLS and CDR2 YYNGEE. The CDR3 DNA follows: TGTGCCAGCGGGACTAGCGTGACCCAGTACTTC. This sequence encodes CASGTSVTQYF.

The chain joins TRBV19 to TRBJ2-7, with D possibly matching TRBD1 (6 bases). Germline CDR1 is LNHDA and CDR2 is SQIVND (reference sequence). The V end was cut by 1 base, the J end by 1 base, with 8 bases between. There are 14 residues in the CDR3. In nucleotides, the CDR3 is TGTGCCAGTAGTATAGCGGACAGTTCCTACGAGCAGTACTTC. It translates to CASSIADSSYEQYF.